The T cell receptor beta chain described here comes from a study of shared clonotypes between healthy human individuals. Study observations and caveats: Sharing across a handful of donors was seen in 4% to 6.5% of naive CD4 clonotypes.

Germline CDR1 and CDR2: MDHEN and SYDVKM. V shed 7 bases and J shed 4 bases, with 17 bases lying between them. This CDR3 contains 15 residues. Assay used: immunoSEQ multiplex PCR; TCRdb lists only in-frame clones, some missing. This sample yields approximately 1,000,000 clones, of which 77% are seen a single time; roughly 0.9% belongs to the top ten. This clone occurred a few times. Its antigen is undetermined. Material for sequencing was memory CD4+ T cells from PBMCs. Noted subset: CD45RA-negative fraction. The source is a man between 18 and 29 years old in good health. Some clones in this sample may be carry-over from other donors' samples. The V call is TRBV28, the J call TRBJ2-1; possibly TRBD1 for D (6 bases). CDR3 DNA: TGTGCCAGCATAGGGACAAGGGCAGGGTACAATGAGCAGTTCTTC. Translation gives CASIGTRAGYNEQFF.